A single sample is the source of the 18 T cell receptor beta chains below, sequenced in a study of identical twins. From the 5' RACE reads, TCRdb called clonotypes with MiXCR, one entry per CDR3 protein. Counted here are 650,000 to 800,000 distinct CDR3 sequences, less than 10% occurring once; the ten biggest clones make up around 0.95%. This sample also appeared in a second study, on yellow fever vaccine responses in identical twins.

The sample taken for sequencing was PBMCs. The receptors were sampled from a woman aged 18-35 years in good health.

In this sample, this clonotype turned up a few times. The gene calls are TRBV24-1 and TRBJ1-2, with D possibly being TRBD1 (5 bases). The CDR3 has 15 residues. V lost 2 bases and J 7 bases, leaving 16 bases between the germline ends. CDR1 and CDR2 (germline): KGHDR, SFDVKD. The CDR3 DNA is TGTGCCACCAGTGATTACCGGGACGGAGTTCTTGGCTACACCTTC. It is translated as CATSDYRDGVLGYTF.

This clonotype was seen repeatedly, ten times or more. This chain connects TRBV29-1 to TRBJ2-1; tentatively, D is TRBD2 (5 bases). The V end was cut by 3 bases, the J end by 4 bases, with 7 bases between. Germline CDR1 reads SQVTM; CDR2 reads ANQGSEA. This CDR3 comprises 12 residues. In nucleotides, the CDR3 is TGCAGCGTTGATCCGGGGTACAATGAGCAGTTCTTC. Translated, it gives CSVDPGYNEQFF.

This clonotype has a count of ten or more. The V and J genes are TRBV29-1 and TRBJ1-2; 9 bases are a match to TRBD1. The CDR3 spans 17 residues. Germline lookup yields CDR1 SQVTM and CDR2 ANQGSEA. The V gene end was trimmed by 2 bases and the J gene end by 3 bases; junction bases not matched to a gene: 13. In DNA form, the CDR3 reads TGCAGCGTTGAAAAAGAGGACAGGGGACATAGGGACTATGGCTACACCTTC. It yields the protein CSVEKEDRGHRDYGYTF.

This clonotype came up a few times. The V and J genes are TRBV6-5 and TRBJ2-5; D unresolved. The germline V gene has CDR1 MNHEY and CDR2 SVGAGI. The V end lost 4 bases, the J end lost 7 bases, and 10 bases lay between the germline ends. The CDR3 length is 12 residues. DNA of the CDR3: TGTGCCAGCAGTTTGTCCCCAGGGACCCAGTACTTC. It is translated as CASSLSPGTQYF.

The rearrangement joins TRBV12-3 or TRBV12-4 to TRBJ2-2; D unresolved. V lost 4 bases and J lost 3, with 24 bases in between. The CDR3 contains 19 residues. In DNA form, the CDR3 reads TGTGCCAGCAGTTCCTCGGACGCACGTACCCCTAGACACACCGGGGAGCTGTTTTTT. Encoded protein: CASSSSDARTPRHTGELFF.

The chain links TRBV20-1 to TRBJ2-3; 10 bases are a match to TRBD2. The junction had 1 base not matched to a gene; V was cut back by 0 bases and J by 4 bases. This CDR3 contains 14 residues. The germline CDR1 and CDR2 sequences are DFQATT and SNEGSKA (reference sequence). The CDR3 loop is CSARDLAGADTQYF. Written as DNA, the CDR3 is TGCAGTGCTAGAGATCTAGCGGGAGCAGATACGCAGTATTTT.

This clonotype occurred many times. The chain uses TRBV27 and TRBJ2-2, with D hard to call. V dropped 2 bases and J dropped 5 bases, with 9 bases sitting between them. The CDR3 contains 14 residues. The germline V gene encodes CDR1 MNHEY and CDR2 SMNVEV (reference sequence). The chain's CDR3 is CASSLLSGTGELFF. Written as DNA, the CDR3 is TGTGCCAGCAGTTTACTGTCAGGAACCGGGGAGCTGTTTTTT.

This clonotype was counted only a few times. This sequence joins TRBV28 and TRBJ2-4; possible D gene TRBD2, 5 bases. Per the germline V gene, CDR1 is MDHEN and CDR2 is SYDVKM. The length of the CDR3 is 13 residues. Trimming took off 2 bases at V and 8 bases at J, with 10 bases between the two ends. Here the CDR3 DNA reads TGTGCCAGCAGTTTAGAGGGTTTAGACATTCAGTACTTC. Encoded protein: CASSLEGLDIQYF.

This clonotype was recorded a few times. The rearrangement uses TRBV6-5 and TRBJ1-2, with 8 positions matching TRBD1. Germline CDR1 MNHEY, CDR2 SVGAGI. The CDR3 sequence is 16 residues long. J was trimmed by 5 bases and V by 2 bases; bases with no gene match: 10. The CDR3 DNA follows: TGTGCCAGCAGTTACCCACCGGACAGGGACATTTATGGCTACACCTTC. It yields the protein CASSYPPDRDIYGYTF.

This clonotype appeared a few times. The CDR3 DNA follows: TGTGCCAGCAGCCTACAGGGTAGTAGTTTCGGAAACACCATATATTTT. Translating gives CASSLQGSSFGNTIYF. This chain links TRBV7-2 with TRBJ1-3; D possibly corresponds to TRBD1 (6 bases). Trimming removed 5 bases from V and 4 bases from J, with 18 bases in between. The CDR3 extends over 16 amino acids. Germline loops: CDR1 SGHTA, CDR2 FQGNSA.

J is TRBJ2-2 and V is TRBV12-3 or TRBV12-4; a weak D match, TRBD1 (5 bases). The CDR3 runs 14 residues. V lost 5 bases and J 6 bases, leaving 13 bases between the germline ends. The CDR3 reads CASSIWLGAGELFF. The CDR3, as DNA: TGTGCCAGCAGTATCTGGCTAGGGGCCGGGGAGCTGTTTTTT.

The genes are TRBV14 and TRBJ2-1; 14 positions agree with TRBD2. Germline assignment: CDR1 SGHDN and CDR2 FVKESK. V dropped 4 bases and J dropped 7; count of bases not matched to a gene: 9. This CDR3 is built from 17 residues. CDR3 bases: TGTGCCAGCAGCCGCAGACTAGCGGGGGGGACGAGGAATGAGCAGTTCTTC. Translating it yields CASSRRLAGGTRNEQFF.

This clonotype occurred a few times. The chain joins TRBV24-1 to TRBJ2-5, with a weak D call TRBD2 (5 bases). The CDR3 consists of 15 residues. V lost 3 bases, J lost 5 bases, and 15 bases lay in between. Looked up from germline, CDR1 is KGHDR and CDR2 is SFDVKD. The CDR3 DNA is TGTGCCACCAGTGATCCTAGCAGCTTCGGCGAGACCCAGTACTTC. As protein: CATSDPSSFGETQYF.

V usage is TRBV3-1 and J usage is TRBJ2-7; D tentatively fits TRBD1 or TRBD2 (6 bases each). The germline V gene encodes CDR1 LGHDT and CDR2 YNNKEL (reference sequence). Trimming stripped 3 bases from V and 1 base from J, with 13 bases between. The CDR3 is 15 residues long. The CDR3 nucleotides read TGTGCCAGCAGCCATACGGGGGCTTCGTCCTACGAGCAGTACTTC. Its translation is CASSHTGASSYEQYF.

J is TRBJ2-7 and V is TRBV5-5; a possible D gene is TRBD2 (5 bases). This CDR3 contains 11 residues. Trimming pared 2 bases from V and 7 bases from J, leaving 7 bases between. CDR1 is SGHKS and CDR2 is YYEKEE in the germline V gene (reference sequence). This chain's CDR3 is CASSFPGEQYF. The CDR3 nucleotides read TGTGCCAGCAGCTTCCCGGGAGAGCAGTACTTC.

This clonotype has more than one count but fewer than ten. In nucleotides, the CDR3 is TGTGCCTGGAGTCGGGGACTAAATGAGCAGTTCTTC. It specifies CAWSRGLNEQFF. The V call is TRBV30, the J call TRBJ2-1; the match to TRBD2 covers 7 bases. Germline trimming cut 2 bases from V and 7 bases from J; bases unmatched to any gene: 2. Per the germline V gene, CDR1 is GTSNPN and CDR2 is SVGIG (reference sequence). The CDR3 length is 12 residues.

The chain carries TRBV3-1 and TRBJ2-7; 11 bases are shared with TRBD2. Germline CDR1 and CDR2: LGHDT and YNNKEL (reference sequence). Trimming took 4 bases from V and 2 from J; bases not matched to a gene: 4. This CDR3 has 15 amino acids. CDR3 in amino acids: CASSRLAGNPYEQYF. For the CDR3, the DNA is TGTGCCAGCAGCCGACTAGCGGGGAACCCCTACGAGCAGTACTTC.

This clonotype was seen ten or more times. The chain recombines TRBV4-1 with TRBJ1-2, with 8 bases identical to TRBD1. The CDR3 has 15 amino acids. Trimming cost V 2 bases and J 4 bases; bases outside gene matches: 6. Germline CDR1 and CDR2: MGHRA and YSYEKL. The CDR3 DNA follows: TGCGCCAGCAGCCAAATGGGACAGGCCTTCTATGGCTACACCTTC. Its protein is CASSQMGQAFYGYTF.